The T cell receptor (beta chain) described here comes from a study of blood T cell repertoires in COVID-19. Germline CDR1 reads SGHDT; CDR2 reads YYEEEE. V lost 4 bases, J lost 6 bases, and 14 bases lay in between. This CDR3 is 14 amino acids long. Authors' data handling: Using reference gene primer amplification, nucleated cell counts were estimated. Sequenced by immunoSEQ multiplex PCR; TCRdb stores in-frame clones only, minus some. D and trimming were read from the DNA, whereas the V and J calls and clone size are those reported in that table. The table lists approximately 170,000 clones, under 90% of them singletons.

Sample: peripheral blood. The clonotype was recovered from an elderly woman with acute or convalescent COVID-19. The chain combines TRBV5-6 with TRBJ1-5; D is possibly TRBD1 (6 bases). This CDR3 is CASSTRGASQPQHF. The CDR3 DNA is TGTGCCAGCAGCACCCGGGGGGCAAGTCAGCCCCAGCATTTT.